Below are 17 T cell receptor beta chains sequenced from a single sample in a study of T cells in Graves' hyperthyroidism and ophthalmopathy. Amplified regions were TCR beta CDR3 sequences from RNA transcripts. RT-PCR in the first round (using the HTBI primer set) targeted the TCR CDR3. Each CDR3 protein is one row after TCRdb ran MiXCR on the multiplex PCR reads. The table includes about 610,000 distinct CDR3 sequences, 14% to 15% detected once. The sample taken for sequencing was blood. Source of these receptors: a woman between 40 and 55 years old with Graves' ophthalmopathy.

This clonotype was found many times. The gene calls are TRBV7-8 and TRBJ2-5, with a tentative D call TRBD2 (6 bases). The germline CDR1 and CDR2 sequences are SGHVS and FQNEAQ. This CDR3 comprises 14 residues. Between the trimmed V and J ends, which lost 1 base and 8 bases, there was a span of 14 bases. This CDR3 reads CASSLDGTRGTQYF. In DNA, the CDR3 is TGTGCCAGCAGCTTAGACGGGACTCGGGGAACCCAGTACTTC.

This clonotype was counted many times. V gene TRBV6-5 combines with J gene TRBJ2-5; 13 bases agree with TRBD2. V trimming: 5 bases; J trimming: 4 bases; junction bases outside the gene matches: 4. Germline V lookup: CDR1 MNHEY, CDR2 SVGAGI. The CDR3 runs to 15 residues. The CDR3 reads CASSRTSGSLETQYF. CDR3 sequence (DNA): TGTGCCAGCAGTAGGACTAGCGGGAGTTTAGAGACCCAGTACTTC.

On this clonotype: This may arise from a read error, as a much more abundant clone is one base away. The chain uses TRBV28 and TRBJ1-5; 8 bases are shared with TRBD1. The V gene's germline CDR1 is MDHEN and CDR2 SYDVKM. The CDR3 contains 15 residues. CDR3 sequence (DNA): TGTACCAGCAGTGATGACAGGGGACAAAATCAGCCCCAGCATTTT. Translation: CTSSDDRGQNQPQHF.

This clonotype was seen many times. J is TRBJ1-1 and V is TRBV6-2 or TRBV6-3; D uncertain. Germline V gene data show CDR1 as MNHEY and CDR2 as SVGEGT. Deletions cut 6 bases from V and 8 bases from J, with 13 bases between. The CDR3 sequence is 12 residues long. The DNA of the CDR3 is TGTGCCAGCAGCCGCGACCGGGAAGAAGCTTTCTTT. This sequence encodes CASSRDREEAFF.

This clonotype was counted at least ten times. The rearrangement links TRBV29-1 to TRBJ1-2; 8 nucleotides agree with TRBD1. The V and J ends lost 6 bases and 4 bases, in that order; junction bases with no gene match: 10. This CDR3 contains 14 residues. Germline loops: CDR1 SQVTM, CDR2 ANQGSEA. The CDR3 nucleotides are TGCAGCGTCGCTCAGGGGGCCCAGGGCTATGGCTACACCTTC. Protein product: CSVAQGAQGYGYTF.

This clonotype was recorded many times. V and J are TRBV10-2 and TRBJ1-5; 8 bases agree with TRBD1. Germline-derived CDR1 and CDR2 are WSHSY and SAAADI. The CDR3 is 15 residues long. With 6 bases clipped from V and 0 bases from J, the junction kept 4 bases outside the gene matches. This CDR3 reads CASSMDRVSNQPQHF. In DNA, the CDR3 is TGCGCCAGCAGCATGGACAGGGTTAGCAATCAGCCCCAGCATTTT.

At least ten counts were recorded for this clonotype. This rearrangement joins TRBV12-3 or TRBV12-4 to TRBJ2-4, with D uncertain. This CDR3 region has 14 residues. Trimming shortened V by 6 bases and J by 0 bases, and 9 bases separated the two germline ends. CDR3 sequence reads: CASSEYRAKNIQYF. For the CDR3, the DNA is TGTGCCAGCAGCGAATACAGAGCCAAAAACATTCAGTACTTC.

This clonotype occurred many times. The V and J genes are TRBV29-1 and TRBJ1-2, with 8 positions matching TRBD1. Germline loops: CDR1 SQVTM, CDR2 ANQGSEA. Trimming at V came to 3 bases and at J to 1 base, leaving 1 base not matched to a gene. The CDR3 extends over 13 amino acids. Here the CDR3 reads CSVETGDNYGYTF. For the CDR3, the DNA is TGCAGCGTTGAGACAGGGGATAACTATGGCTACACCTTC. Full variable domain (missing parts from reference TRBV29-1 and TRBJ1-2): SAVISQKPSRDICQRGTSLTIQCQVDSQVTMMFWYRQQPGQSLTLIATANQGSEATYESGFVIDKFPISRPNLTFSTLTVSNMSPEDSSIYLCSVETGDNYGYTFGSGTRLTVV.

This clonotype was counted many times. A junction end diverges from the germline sequence, so it may reflect a read error. The chain carries TRBV6-2 or TRBV6-3 and TRBJ1-5, with unresolved D. The CDR3 totals 13 residues. CDR1 and CDR2 (germline): MNHEY, SVGEGT. CDR3 nucleotide sequence: TGTGCCACCAGCCAGGTTAGCCATCAGCCCCAGCATTTT. It specifies CATSQVSHQPQHF.

In this sample, this clonotype turned up a few times. This chain uses TRBV28 with TRBJ1-5; perhaps TRBD1 as D (6 bases). This CDR3 comprises 14 residues. V was shortened by 7 bases and J by 6 bases, with 16 bases between the two germline ends. Germline CDR1 is MDHEN and CDR2 is SYDVKM. The CDR3 here is CASIRRGAGQPQHF. DNA for the CDR3: TGTGCCAGCATAAGGCGGGGGGCCGGTCAGCCCCAGCATTTT.

The J gene is TRBJ2-2, the V gene TRBV6-5; 7 bases are shared with TRBD2. Germline CDR1 and CDR2: MNHEY and SVGAGI. This CDR3 region has 15 residues. V shed 0 bases and J 8 bases; nucleotides not matched to a gene: 6. In DNA form, the CDR3 reads TGTGCCAGCAGTTACTCTCTAGCGGTGGCGGGGGAGCTGTTTTTT. Protein sequence: CASSYSLAVAGELFF.

This rearrangement joins TRBV20-1 to TRBJ1-6; D may be TRBD1 (5 bases). The CDR3 sequence is 15 residues long. Germline CDR1 reads DFQATT; CDR2 reads SNEGSKA (reference sequence). V shed 1 base and J shed 6 bases, with 13 bases lying between them. Here the CDR3 reads CSARVGGGGNSPLHF. The CDR3 region has the DNA TGCAGTGCTAGAGTCGGGGGGGGAGGTAATTCACCCCTCCACTTT.

This clonotype has ten or more counts. This CDR3 is CASSATGVYEQYF. DNA of the CDR3: TGTGCCAGCAGTGCCACAGGGGTCTACGAGCAGTACTTC. This chain joins TRBV6-1 and TRBJ2-7; 7 nucleotides agree with TRBD1. The J segment lost 3 bases and the V segment lost 4 bases, leaving 3 bases of the junction unmatched. The CDR3 is made up of 13 amino acids. Germline-derived CDR1 and CDR2 are MNHNS and SASEGT.

This clonotype was detected many times. At one end, the junction sequence differs from germline, possibly due to a read error. The CDR3 spells CASSLVTLGEQYF. Here the CDR3 DNA reads TGCGCCAGCAGTTTGGTAACCCTGGGAGAGCAGTACTTC. V gene TRBV5-1 combines with J gene TRBJ2-7; no reliable D call. The CDR3 length is 13 residues. Germline CDR1 is SGHRS and CDR2 is YFSETQ. Combining the CDR3 with reference TRBV5-1 and TRBJ2-7 gives the whole variable domain KAGVTQTPRYLIKTRGQQVTLSCSPISGHRSVSWYQQTPGQGLQFLFEYFSETQRNKGNFPGRFSGRQFSNSRSEMNVSTLELGDSALYLCASSLVTLGEQYFGPGTRLTVT.

This chain connects TRBV6-4 to TRBJ1-5; weak D call: TRBD1 (5 bases). Germline CDR1 MRHNA, CDR2 SNTAGT. V was shortened by 5 bases and J by 11 bases, with 19 bases between the two germline ends. This CDR3 has 14 residues. Written as DNA, the CDR3 is TGTGCCAGCAGTTTCCCTCCCCACGACAGTACCCAGCATTTT. Translated: CASSFPPHDSTQHF.

This clonotype has only a few counts. V is TRBV30 and J is TRBJ2-5; the match to TRBD1 covers 7 bases. The CDR3 is made up of 13 amino acids. The germline V gene has CDR1 GTSNPN and CDR2 SVGIG (reference sequence). Trimming took 0 bases from V and 4 from J; bases not matched to a gene: 2. CDR3 nucleotides: TGTGCCTGGAGTGTACAGGGGATAGAGACCCAGTACTTC. Encoded protein: CAWSVQGIETQYF.

This clonotype was counted ten times or more. J is TRBJ2-5 and V is TRBV6-5, with TRBD1 matching over 7 bases. This CDR3 has 14 amino acids. The germline CDR1 and CDR2 sequences are MNHEY and SVGAGI. With 5 bases clipped from V and 1 base from J, the junction kept 4 bases outside the gene matches. CDR3: CASSQTGTQETQYF. The CDR3 DNA reads as TGTGCCAGCAGTCAGACAGGGACCCAAGAGACCCAGTACTTC.